Listed here is a single TCR beta chain. Its antigen is still unknown. V lost 1 base and J lost 5; bases outside the gene matches: 5. CDR1 is SGHRS, CDR2 YFSETQ, per germline. CDR3 length: 15 residues. This specimen belongs to a study of human thymus T cells. Study conclusions and caveats: Repertoires sampled from thymus and blood appeared biased in V and J gene usage.

Finnish infants who were healthy and having corrective surgery for congenital heart defects made up the donors. Half of the eight donors gave roughly 0.45-1 mL blood during surgery. No fixed cell number was used; all available blood leukocytes supplied DNA. Profiled with immunoSEQ multiplex PCR; TCRdb holds only in-frame clones, not every one. The data hold 35,000 to 45,000 clones, with about 94% observed a single time. The V gene is TRBV5-1, the J gene TRBJ1-4, with 7 bases that match TRBD1. Specimen: blood. The TCR sequence derives from a boy under two years old with a congenital heart defect but otherwise immunologically healthy. The CDR3 region has the DNA TGCGCCAGCAGCTTGACAGGGGATGGGAATGAAAAACTGTTTTTT. Protein sequence: CASSLTGDGNEKLFF.